The 10 T cell receptor beta chains below all came from one sample that was sequenced in a study of shared clonotypes between healthy human individuals. Sequencing was performed with immunoSEQ multiplex PCR; in TCRdb, only in-frame clones are kept and a portion is missing. The sample has some 1,100,000 clones; 78% are singletons. The sequencing input was memory CD4+ T cells from PBMCs. Subset: CD45RA-negative fraction. These receptors all stem from a man aged 18 to 35 in good health. Some clones in this sample may be carry-over from other donors' samples.

The chain couples TRBV29-1 to TRBJ2-5, with D possibly being TRBD1 (5 bases). The J call is in doubt because the DNA end fits TRBJ2-7 better. CDR3 length: 13 residues. Germline assignment: CDR1 SQVTM and CDR2 ANQGSEA. The DNA of the CDR3 is TGCAGCGTTGGGGGCACCTACTCCTACGAGCAGTACTTC. Protein product: CSVGGTYSYEQYF.

This sequence joins TRBV10-3 and TRBJ1-5; no definite D call. The germline V gene encodes CDR1 ENHRY and CDR2 SYGVKD. This CDR3 has 12 residues. Trimming cost V 10 bases and J 8 bases, with 15 bases left between them. CDR3 sequence: CATSSGSEPQHF. The CDR3, as DNA: TGTGCCACCTCCTCAGGCTCGGAGCCCCAGCATTTT.

The CDR3 here is CASSTAGSADTQYF. The CDR3, as DNA: TGCGCCAGCAGCACAGCGGGGTCTGCAGATACGCAGTATTTT. The rearrangement links TRBV5-1 to TRBJ2-3, with 7 bases that match TRBD2. V lost 4 bases and J lost 4; bases outside the gene matches: 6. The V gene's germline CDR1 is SGHRS and CDR2 YFSETQ. The CDR3 is made up of 14 amino acids.

This clone was seen only a few times. The chain employs TRBV28 and TRBJ2-2; no clear D gene. Germline V gene sequence: CDR1 MDHEN, CDR2 SYDVKM. The CDR3 consists of 13 residues. Trimming stripped 8 bases from V and 1 base from J, with 8 bases between. The DNA for the CDR3 is TGTGCCAGCGAGTTAGGGAACACCGGGGAGCTGTTTTTT. Encoded protein: CASELGNTGELFF.

V usage is TRBV9 and J usage is TRBJ2-3; 13 bases align to TRBD2. The CDR3 covers 15 residues. J gave up 5 bases and V 4 bases, and 4 bases lay outside the gene matches. CDR1 SGDLS and CDR2 YYNGEE come from the germline V gene. CDR3 nucleotide sequence: TGTGCCAGCAGCCGACTAGCGGGAGGTGGAGATACGCAGTATTTT. The encoded protein is CASSRLAGGGDTQYF.

The gene calls are TRBV6-1 and TRBJ1-1; D is unclear. Trimming left V 4 bases short and J 5 bases short, with 17 bases between. Germline V gives CDR1 MNHNS, CDR2 SASEGT. The CDR3 sequence is 15 residues long. CDR3 sequence: CASSVGFSIGTEAFF. CDR3 coding DNA: TGTGCCAGCAGTGTGGGGTTCTCGATTGGAACTGAAGCTTTCTTT.

In regard to this clone: Being one base from a much bigger clone, this may be a read error. V and J are TRBV5-8 and TRBJ2-3; 7 nucleotides agree with TRBD1. This CDR3 has 14 amino acids. The V and J ends lost 4 bases and 2 bases, in that order; junction bases with no gene match: 4. Germline V gene data show CDR1 as SGHTS and CDR2 as YDEGEE. The CDR3 here is CASSPGQDTDTQYF. The CDR3 DNA follows: TGTGCCAGCAGCCCAGGACAGGACACAGATACGCAGTATTTT.

The chain has TRBV6-1 and TRBJ2-1, with D maybe TRBD1 (5 bases). V was pared by 10 bases and J by 6 bases, with 16 bases between. Germline loops: CDR1 MNHNS, CDR2 SASEGT. The CDR3 consists of 13 residues. In nucleotides, the CDR3 is TGTGCCATCCCTAGACAGCTGGGCAATGAGCAGTTCTTC. Protein sequence: CAIPRQLGNEQFF.

The CDR3 is CSAASWSEKLFF. CDR3 in DNA: TGCAGCGCCGCCAGCTGGAGTGAAAAACTGTTTTTT. This chain links TRBV29-1 with TRBJ1-4, with D unresolved. CDR1 is SQVTM, CDR2 ANQGSEA, per germline. Trimming took off 7 bases at V and 7 bases at J, with 13 bases between the two ends. This CDR3 spans 12 amino acids.

V usage is TRBV9 and J usage is TRBJ2-2, with 8 bases matching TRBD1. Looked up from germline, CDR1 is SGDLS and CDR2 is YYNGEE. The trim removed 0 bases at V and 7 bases at J, leaving 5 bases unmatched. The CDR3 is 15 residues long. CDR3 region: CASSVVPGGGGELFF. Written as DNA, the CDR3 is TGTGCCAGCAGCGTAGTCCCAGGGGGCGGCGGGGAGCTGTTTTTT. Filled out from reference TRBV9 and TRBJ2-2, the complete variable domain reads DSGVTQTPKHLITATGQRVTLRCSPRSGDLSVYWYQQSLDQGLQFLIQYYNGEERAKGNILERFSAQQFPDLHSELNLSSLELGDSALYFCASSVVPGGGGELFFGEGSRLTVL.